This T cell receptor beta chain came from a study of cytomegalovirus exposure and HLA in healthy donors. General observations from the study: The likely origin of a cluster of highly shared sequence variants was a sequencing artifact. Presence/absence analyses assumed roughly uniform sequencing depth across donors, which may not hold.

With 60 Vbeta and 13 Jbeta primers, the PCR was carried out. Some clones are missing from TCRdb's copy, which holds only in-frame ones; the method was immunoSEQ multiplex PCR. This table holds about 220,000 clones, roughly 82% found once. To note about this clone: Its matching antigen is unknown.

The germline V gene has CDR1 SQVTM and CDR2 ANQGSEA. With 4 bases clipped from V and 2 bases from J, the junction kept 8 bases outside the gene matches. The CDR3 totals 15 residues. Input material: PBMCs. This chain uses TRBV29-1 with TRBJ2-1; 7 nucleotides match TRBD1. This clonotype was sampled from a woman aged 40 to 50 in good health and CMV-seropositive. CDR3 DNA sequence: TGCAGCGTTGGAGAGGGGGCGAAAACCTACAATGAGCAGTTCTTC. Translated, it gives CSVGEGAKTYNEQFF.